This T cell receptor (beta chain) is drawn from a study of blood T cell repertoires in COVID-19. Germline loops: CDR1 SGDLS, CDR2 YYNGEE. CDR3 length equals 16 residues. V lost 0 bases and J lost 4, with 14 bases in between. Only in-frame clones appear in the TCRdb table, and some are missing; sequencing was by immunoSEQ multiplex PCR. The sample yields some 240,000 clones, 75% to 90% seen once. The receptor's source is a woman in her 70s with COVID-19, enrolled during active disease. The rearrangement uses TRBV9 and TRBJ2-1; TRBD2 is a possible D gene (6 bases). The sample was peripheral blood. In nucleotides, the CDR3 is TGTGCCAGCAGCGTAGATCCTGGACTAAGGTACAATGAGCAGTTCTTC. It encodes CASSVDPGLRYNEQFF.